One and the same sample provided the 30 T cell receptor beta chains below, sequenced in a study of T cells in Graves' hyperthyroidism and ophthalmopathy. The TCR beta CDR3 regions underwent amplification using RNA transcripts as the source. HTBI primers were used for first-round RT-PCR of the TCR CDR3. MiXCR was run by TCRdb on the multiplex PCR reads, yielding one entry per CDR3 protein. The sample consists of around 250,000 distinct CDR3 sequences, 14% to 15% of them appearing once. Material for sequencing was blood. The receptors here all came from a woman between 40 and 50 years old with Graves' hyperthyroidism that later progressed to Graves' ophthalmopathy.

This clonotype was picked up many times. The rearrangement joins TRBV20-1 to TRBJ1-1, with D hard to call. CDR1 is DFQATT, CDR2 SNEGSKA, per germline (reference sequence). V was trimmed by 7 bases and J by 1 base, leaving 10 bases between them. CDR3 length: 12 residues. CDR3 sequence reads: CSVSTWNTEAFF. In DNA form, the CDR3 reads TGCAGTGTTTCAACCTGGAACACTGAAGCTTTCTTT.

The chain is built from TRBV19 and TRBJ1-5; D remains ambiguous. This CDR3 comprises 15 residues. The germline V and J ends were trimmed by 5 bases and 1 base, with 12 bases remaining between them. Germline-derived CDR1 and CDR2 are LNHDA and SQIVND (reference sequence). In DNA form, the CDR3 reads TGTGCCAGTAGTTACGGGGAAGGGAGCAATCAGCCCCAGCATTTT. Translating gives CASSYGEGSNQPQHF.

This clonotype has more than one count but fewer than ten. The genes are TRBV5-1 and TRBJ1-4; the D is unclear. V was shortened by 2 bases and J by 5 bases, with 7 bases between the two germline ends. Germline assignment: CDR1 SGHRS and CDR2 YFSETQ. The CDR3 is 13 amino acids. The DNA of the CDR3 is TGCGCCAGCAGCTTTCAGCAAAATGAAAAACTGTTTTTT. Its translation is CASSFQQNEKLFF.

V and J are TRBV6-2 or TRBV6-3 and TRBJ1-2; D is perhaps TRBD1 (6 bases). The CDR3 extends over 17 amino acids. Trimming removed 0 bases from V and 0 bases from J, with 14 bases in between. Germline values: CDR1 MNHEY, CDR2 SVGEGT. The CDR3 sequence: CASSYSATGHANYGYTF. CDR3 nucleotides: TGTGCCAGCAGTTACTCGGCGACGGGACACGCTAACTATGGCTACACCTTC.

This chain links TRBV6-1 with TRBJ2-2; D unresolved. CDR1 and CDR2 from the germline V gene are MNHNS and SASEGT. The CDR3 sequence is 15 residues long. Trimming removed 2 bases at V and 1 base at J, with 8 bases between. The CDR3 DNA sequence: TGTGCCAGCAGTGAATGGTGGGAGAACACCGGGGAGCTGTTTTTT. Protein product: CASSEWWENTGELFF.

This clonotype was seen at least ten times. V is TRBV10-3 and J is TRBJ2-7; 7 bases match TRBD2. The CDR3 length is 15 residues. CDR1 ENHRY and CDR2 SYGVKD come from the germline V gene. V lost 0 bases and J lost 2; bases outside the gene matches: 4. CDR3 DNA: TGTGCCATCAGTGAGTCAGAGCGGGGCGCCTACGAGCAGTACTTC. The encoded protein is CAISESERGAYEQYF.

The chain couples TRBV6-5 to TRBJ2-4, with unresolved D. The CDR3 is 17 amino acids. V was shortened by 2 bases and J by 1 base, with 15 bases between the two germline ends. CDR1 is MNHEY, CDR2 SVGAGI, per germline. The CDR3 sequence is CASSYLLEGRAKNIQYF. The CDR3 coding sequence is TGTGCCAGCAGTTACCTCTTGGAAGGTCGGGCCAAAAACATTCAGTACTTC.

Ten or more counts support this clonotype. The V gene is TRBV28, the J gene TRBJ1-4; possibly TRBD1 for D (6 bases). CDR1 MDHEN and CDR2 SYDVKM come from the germline V gene. Trimming cost V 2 bases and J 4 bases, with 14 bases left between them. The CDR3 is 16 amino acids. In DNA, the CDR3 is TGTGCCAGCAGTTTAAATATGGGGGCCGGTAATGAAAAACTGTTTTTT. This sequence encodes CASSLNMGAGNEKLFF.

This clonotype was seen a handful of times. The chain recombines TRBV27 with TRBJ2-3; TRBD2 might be the D (6 bases). This CDR3 has 13 amino acids. The V gene's germline CDR1 is MNHEY and CDR2 SMNVEV (reference sequence). Trimming took off 2 bases at V and 8 bases at J, with 11 bases between the two ends. CDR3 bases: TGTGCCAGCAGTTTAATTATGGGGGGTACGCAGTATTTT. Its translation is CASSLIMGGTQYF.

This clonotype was counted at least ten times. The chain couples TRBV7-8 to TRBJ2-7; D perhaps matches TRBD2 (6 bases). There are 14 residues in the CDR3. Germline V gene lookup returns CDR1 SGHVS and CDR2 FQNEAQ. The germline V and J ends were trimmed by 3 bases and 3 bases, with 12 bases remaining between them. CDR3 DNA sequence: TGTGCCAGCAGCTTGGCCGAGACTAGCTACGAGCAGTACTTC. Translating it yields CASSLAETSYEQYF.

This clonotype came up a few times. As DNA, the CDR3 is TGTGCCAGTAGCATCTCGACAGGGTCCTCTGAAGCTTTCTTT. It codes for CASSISTGSSEAFF. The chain couples TRBV19 to TRBJ1-1, with 7 bases aligning to TRBD1. Trimming at V came to 6 bases and at J to 6 bases, leaving 10 bases not matched to a gene. The CDR3 is 14 residues long. Germline loops: CDR1 LNHDA, CDR2 SQIVND (reference sequence).

This clonotype was detected a few times. The chain has TRBV7-9 and TRBJ1-2, with TRBD1 matching 7 bases. V gave up 3 bases and J gave up 7 bases; unmatched junction bases: 2. Germline CDR1 is SEHNR and CDR2 is FQNEAQ (reference sequence). CDR3 length: 12 amino acids. Written as DNA, the CDR3 is TGTGCCAGCAGCTTTTCAGGGGGTGGCTACACCTTC. Protein sequence: CASSFSGGGYTF. Filled out from reference TRBV7-9 and TRBJ1-2, the complete variable domain reads DTGVSQNPRHKITKRGQNVTFRCDPISEHNRLYWYRQTLGQGPEFLTYFQNEAQLEKSRLLSDRFSAERPKGSFSTLEIQRTEQGDSAMYLCASSFSGGGYTFGSGTRLTVV.

This clonotype showed up just a few times. The chain carries TRBV5-1 and TRBJ2-5; 8 bases fit TRBD2. The J segment lost 2 bases and the V segment lost 4 bases, leaving 13 bases of the junction unmatched. Germline V gene sequence: CDR1 SGHRS, CDR2 YFSETQ. CDR3 length equals 17 residues. The CDR3 bases are TGCGCCAGCAGCCAAGGGACGGGAGGGGCCTTTCAAGAGACCCAGTACTTC. It yields the protein CASSQGTGGAFQETQYF. Full variable domain (outside the CDR3, taken from reference TRBV5-1 and TRBJ2-5): KAGVTQTPRYLIKTRGQQVTLSCSPISGHRSVSWYQQTPGQGLQFLFEYFSETQRNKGNFPGRFSGRQFSNSRSEMNVSTLELGDSALYLCASSQGTGGAFQETQYFGPGTRLLVL.

About this clonotype itself: A read error is possible here, since a much larger clone lies one base away. J is TRBJ2-3 and V is TRBV7-3; 8 bases are a match to TRBD2. This CDR3 contains 14 residues. With V trimmed by 2 bases and J by 9 bases, 7 bases remained unmatched. Germline V gene lookup returns CDR1 SGHTA and CDR2 FQGTGA. The CDR3 DNA sequence: TGTGCCAGCAGCTTATGTAGCGGGGACCCGACGCAGTATTTT. This encodes CASSLCSGDPTQYF.

This clonotype was seen a few times. The chain is built from TRBV19 and TRBJ1-5; possible D gene TRBD1, 6 bases. This CDR3 is 13 amino acids long. Germline V gene data show CDR1 as LNHDA and CDR2 as SQIVND (reference sequence). The V end lost 10 bases, the J end lost 1 base, and 11 bases lay between the germline ends. CDR3 DNA: TGTGCCACCAGGACAGCAAGCAATCAGCCCCAGCATTTT. Its protein is CATRTASNQPQHF.

This clonotype was counted at least ten times. This chain joins TRBV20-1 and TRBJ2-7; 10 positions agree with TRBD2. Trimming at V came to 2 bases and at J to 1 base, leaving 5 bases not matched to a gene. From germline, CDR1 is DFQATT and CDR2 SNEGSKA (reference sequence). The CDR3 extends over 15 amino acids. This CDR3 reads CSARSLAGDSYEQYF. The CDR3 DNA sequence: TGCAGTGCTAGAAGTCTAGCGGGGGATTCCTACGAGCAGTACTTC.

This chain joins TRBV18 and TRBJ1-3, with D uncertain. The CDR3 extends over 15 amino acids. Trimming pared 1 base from V and 0 bases from J, leaving 7 bases between. Germline assignment: CDR1 KGHSH and CDR2 LQKENI. This chain's CDR3 is CASSPRESSGNTIYF. The CDR3 coding sequence is TGTGCCAGCTCACCACGAGAGAGCTCTGGAAACACCATATATTTT.

This clonotype was seen at least ten times. V and J are TRBV3-1 and TRBJ1-2; D not certain. In germline, CDR1 is LGHDT, CDR2 YNNKEL (reference sequence). Trimming cost V 0 bases and J 3 bases, with 20 bases left between them. CDR3 length: 18 amino acids. This CDR3 reads CASSQDRRGGGLDYGYTF. The CDR3 DNA reads as TGTGCCAGCAGCCAAGATCGGCGGGGTGGAGGTCTAGACTATGGCTACACCTTC.

This clonotype was picked up many times. V is TRBV5-1 and J is TRBJ2-5; 7 bases match TRBD2. The CDR3 has 15 amino acids. The trim removed 0 bases at V and 1 base at J, leaving 3 bases unmatched. CDR1 and CDR2 from the germline V gene are SGHRS and YFSETQ. The CDR3 DNA is TGCGCCAGCAGCTTGGGCGGGAGTACCCAAGAGACCCAGTACTTC. Translation gives CASSLGGSTQETQYF.

This clonotype appeared many times. This sequence joins TRBV9 and TRBJ1-1, with a tentative D call TRBD1 (5 bases). This CDR3 has 15 amino acids. V dropped 0 bases and J dropped 0 bases, with 9 bases sitting between them. Germline-derived CDR1 and CDR2 are SGDLS and YYNGEE. The DNA for the CDR3 is TGTGCCAGCAGCGTAGAGGGGTTACTGAACACTGAAGCTTTCTTT. It codes for CASSVEGLLNTEAFF.

This clonotype was counted at least ten times. This chain joins TRBV2 and TRBJ2-7; D ambiguous. The V gene's germline CDR1 is SNHLY and CDR2 FYNNEI. The germline V and J ends were trimmed by 5 bases and 6 bases, with 5 bases remaining between them. The CDR3 is 10 amino acids. The CDR3 DNA reads TGTGCCAGCAGTTTGGTCGAGCAGTACTTC. The encoded protein is CASSLVEQYF.

V and J are TRBV5-1 and TRBJ2-2; 12 positions match TRBD2. Losses at the gene ends were 4 bases for V and 7 bases for J; bases not matched to a gene: 8. Germline lookup yields CDR1 SGHRS and CDR2 YFSETQ. This CDR3 spans 16 amino acids. CDR3 bases: TGCGCCAGCAGCACGACTAGCGGGAGATTTATCGGGGAGCTGTTTTTT. Protein product: CASSTTSGRFIGELFF.

This clonotype occurred many times. The chain combines TRBV28 with TRBJ2-7; D gene unclear. CDR1 is MDHEN, CDR2 SYDVKM, per germline. Trimming cost V 3 bases and J 1 base, with 10 bases left between them. The CDR3 runs to 14 residues. In nucleotides, the CDR3 is TGTGCCAGCAGTTTGGCTCAGAGATCCTACGAGCAGTACTTC. It specifies CASSLAQRSYEQYF. Supplemented by reference TRBV28 and TRBJ2-7, the full variable domain reads DVKVTQSSRYLVKRTGEKVFLECVQDMDHENMFWYRQDPGLGLRLIYFSYDVKMKEKGDIPEGYSVSREKKERFSLILESASTNQTSMYLCASSLAQRSYEQYFGPGTRLTVT.

This clonotype was recorded many times. The chain combines TRBV2 with TRBJ2-7, with 8 bases lining up with TRBD2. The CDR3 has 14 amino acids. Germline V lookup: CDR1 SNHLY, CDR2 FYNNEI. The ends lost 4 bases at V and 4 bases at J; junction bases unmatched: 6. CDR3 protein: CASSGAGVGYEQYF. Here the CDR3 DNA reads TGTGCCAGCAGTGGAGCGGGAGTGGGTTACGAGCAGTACTTC.

This clonotype was recorded a few times. In DNA, the CDR3 is TGTGCCAGCAGTGAAGCTCAGGCAGCCAAAAACATTCAGTACTTC. Residues: CASSEAQAAKNIQYF. This chain links TRBV6-1 with TRBJ2-4, with unresolved D. This CDR3 spans 15 amino acids. The V end lost 0 bases, the J end lost 0 bases, and 6 bases lay between the germline ends. Germline V lookup: CDR1 MNHNS, CDR2 SASEGT.

The table lists this clonotype with many counts. The chain combines TRBV5-1 with TRBJ2-7, with D possibly matching TRBD2 (6 bases). V was clipped by 1 base and J by 0 bases, with 8 bases between them. Per the germline V gene, CDR1 is SGHRS and CDR2 is YFSETQ. The CDR3 length is 14 residues. CDR3 loop: CASSLTEGSYEQYF. DNA of the CDR3: TGCGCCAGCAGCTTGACGGAGGGCTCCTACGAGCAGTACTTC.

This clonotype appeared many times. The chain couples TRBV4-2 to TRBJ2-1, with 7 positions matching TRBD2. This CDR3 contains 18 residues. Germline assignment: CDR1 LGHNA and CDR2 YNFKEQ. V shed 1 base and J 0 bases; nucleotides not matched to a gene: 9. CDR3: CASSQVSGTHHSYNEQFF. DNA of the CDR3: TGTGCCAGCAGCCAAGTGAGCGGGACCCATCACTCCTACAATGAGCAGTTCTTC.

There are many counts of this clonotype. The V and J genes are TRBV13 and TRBJ1-1, with D unclear. V lost 5 bases and J 1 base, leaving 11 bases between the germline ends. The V gene's germline CDR1 is PRHDT and CDR2 FYEKMQ (reference sequence). This CDR3 is built from 14 residues. CDR3 sequence (DNA): TGTGCCAGCAGCCGCGACCCTTCGAACACTGAAGCTTTCTTT. Translating it yields CASSRDPSNTEAFF.

This clonotype was counted many times. The chain links TRBV30 to TRBJ2-1; 9 positions agree with TRBD2. This CDR3 comprises 13 residues. Germline V lookup: CDR1 GTSNPN, CDR2 SVGIG (reference sequence). Trimming cost V 5 bases and J 7 bases; bases outside gene matches: 6. CDR3 sequence reads: CAWAGGPPNEQFF. The CDR3 coding sequence is TGTGCCTGGGCGGGAGGGCCTCCGAATGAGCAGTTCTTC.

J is TRBJ1-5 and V is TRBV7-3; a possible D gene is TRBD1 (6 bases). This CDR3 is built from 16 residues. The germline V gene encodes CDR1 SGHTA and CDR2 FQGTGA. Trimming cost V 5 bases and J 3 bases, with 17 bases left between them. Here the CDR3 DNA reads TGTGCCAGCAGCCGCGGGGGGGCAGGGCTCAATCAGCCCCAGCATTTT. It is translated as CASSRGGAGLNQPQHF.